The TCR beta chain under discussion was sequenced for a study of CD8 T cells in ankylosing spondylitis. Study findings and constraints: Peripheral blood samples showed relatively rare disease-linked clones, and these clones were CD8+.

The CDR3 is made up of 17 amino acids. In germline, CDR1 is LGHDT, CDR2 YNNKEL (reference sequence). The germline V and J ends were trimmed by 0 bases and 0 bases, with 9 bases remaining between them. The table lists this clonotype with many counts. The antigen is unknown. Molecular-barcoded quantitative 5'-RACE produced these TCR beta libraries. TCRdb fed the 5' RACE reads into MiXCR, producing one record per CDR3 protein. The sample records 150,000 to 200,000 distinct CDR3 sequences, 15% to 20% being singletons. This TCR was recovered from a male donor aged 5-29 years with ankylosing spondylitis or in good health (not recorded which). The sequenced sample was blood, either unsorted or a sorted T cell fraction (not recorded which). V gene TRBV3-1 combines with J gene TRBJ2-6; D uncertain. The CDR3 region is CASSQESGLSGANVLTF. CDR3 in DNA: TGTGCCAGCAGCCAAGAGTCGGGCCTCTCTGGGGCCAACGTCCTGACTTTC.